Following are 9 T cell receptor beta chains from one sample sequenced in a study of blood T cells in healthy people across ages. It was with a sample-barcoded 5' primer and a J-beta primer mix that a second PCR of roughly 7 to 11 cycles was run. TCRdb passed the 5' RACE reads through MiXCR, listing each CDR3 protein once. Of 850,000 or so distinct CDR3 sequences listed, under 30% are singletons. Sequenced material: blood. The receptors come from a woman over 75 in good health.

This clonotype appeared many times. CDR3 amino acids: CASSLGGTGAYEQYF. The CDR3 region has the DNA TGCGCCAGCAGCTTGGGGGGGACAGGGGCCTACGAGCAGTACTTC. The chain uses TRBV4-1 and TRBJ2-7; 10 nucleotides match TRBD1. Germline V lookup: CDR1 MGHRA, CDR2 YSYEKL. CDR3 length: 15 amino acids. The V gene end was trimmed by 5 bases and the J gene end by 2 bases; junction bases not matched to a gene: 6.

This clonotype was counted at least ten times. The V gene is TRBV20-1, the J gene TRBJ2-7, with a possible D match to TRBD1 (6 bases). The CDR3 is 11 amino acids. Germline V gene lookup returns CDR1 DFQATT and CDR2 SNEGSKA (reference sequence). Trimming left V 2 bases short and J 7 bases short, with 9 bases between. CDR3 sequence reads: CSARFDREQYF. The CDR3 nucleotides are TGCAGTGCTAGATTCGACAGGGAGCAGTACTTC.

This clonotype was seen at least ten times. The chain has TRBV10-3 and TRBJ2-7; D possibly uses TRBD1 or TRBD2 (5 bases each). The CDR3 consists of 12 residues. The V and J ends lost 11 bases and 6 bases respectively, with 17 bases between them. The V gene's germline CDR1 is ENHRY and CDR2 SYGVKD. CDR3 DNA: TGTGCCTCCTCCCGAGGGGCGGGCGAGCAGTACTTC. Protein: CASSRGAGEQYF.

With respect to this clonotype: This may stem from a read error, because a much larger clone lies one nucleotide away. CDR3 sequence reads: CASSAANDNEQYF. CDR3 DNA sequence: TGTGCCAGCTCCGCTGCCAATGACAATGAGCAGTACTTC. This chain joins TRBV12-3 or TRBV12-4 and TRBJ2-7; D remains ambiguous. Trimming cost V 8 bases and J 7 bases, with 18 bases left between them. This CDR3 contains 13 residues.

This clonotype was detected many times. The J gene is TRBJ2-1, the V gene TRBV7-2; 7 positions agree with TRBD1. V was pared by 5 bases and J by 10 bases, with 8 bases of the junction left unmatched. Looked up from germline, CDR1 is SGHTA and CDR2 is FQGNSA. The CDR3 length is 13 residues. CDR3 protein: CASSPNRDREQFF. The CDR3 region has the DNA TGTGCCAGCAGCCCGAACCGGGACAGAGAGCAGTTCTTC. Looking up the rest from reference TRBV7-2 and TRBJ2-1 gives the full variable domain: GAGVSQSPSNKVTEKGKDVELRCDPISGHTALYWYRQSLGQGLEFLIYFQGNSAPDKSGLPSDRFSAERTGGSVSTLTIQRTQQEDSAVYLCASSPNRDREQFFGPGTRLTVL.

The rearrangement links TRBV5-6 to TRBJ1-6, with D possibly matching TRBD1 (5 bases). Trimming took off 2 bases at V and 5 bases at J, with 11 bases between the two ends. In germline, CDR1 is SGHDT, CDR2 YYEEEE. The CDR3 runs to 15 residues. The CDR3 DNA reads as TGTGCCAGCAGCTTTCGGGACGGGCATAATTCACCCCTCCACTTT. As protein: CASSFRDGHNSPLHF.

About this clonotype: One end of the junction does not line up with germline, which may come from a read error. This chain uses TRBV2 with TRBJ2-6, with D maybe TRBD1 (6 bases). CDR1 and CDR2 (germline): SNHLY, FYNNEI. CDR3 length: 16 residues. CDR3 sequence reads: CASSDQGLSGADVLTF. The CDR3 DNA follows: TGTGCCAGCAGTGATCAGGGGCTCTCTGGGGCCGACGTCCTGACTTTC.

With regard to this clonotype: Possible read error: a much larger clone is one base away. The chain uses TRBV7-2 and TRBJ2-2; 7 bases are shared with TRBD2. This CDR3 comprises 14 residues. Looked up from germline, CDR1 is SGHTA and CDR2 is FQGNSA. Here the CDR3 reads CVSRPGGNTGELFF. CDR3 nucleotides: TGTGTCAGCAGACCGGGGGGGAACACCGGGGAGCTGTTTTTT.

Ten or more counts support this clonotype. The chain has TRBV2 and TRBJ1-6, with D uncertain. The CDR3 is made up of 12 amino acids. The germline CDR1 and CDR2 sequences are SNHLY and FYNNEI. Deletions cut 6 bases from V and 3 bases from J, with 3 bases between. The CDR3 region has the DNA TGTGCCAGCAGCCGCTATAATTCACCCCTCCACTTT. Translating gives CASSRYNSPLHF.